Given below is one T cell receptor (beta chain) in context. These data belong to a study of blood T cell repertoires in COVID-19. CDR3 length equals 16 residues. J was trimmed by 1 base and V by 6 bases; bases with no gene match: 7. Germline-derived CDR1 and CDR2 are MNHEY and SMNVEV (reference sequence). Profiling relied on immunoSEQ multiplex PCR, and the TCRdb table lists in-frame clones only, not all of them. The repertoire consists of 280,000 or so clones, with roughly 86% occurring once and the leading ten covering over 8%. The sequencing sample was made of peripheral blood. The clonotype was recovered from a man between 18 and 35 years old with active or convalescent COVID-19. The rearrangement uses TRBV27 and TRBJ1-5, with 9 bases matching TRBD1. CDR3 nucleotides: TGTGCCAGCAGCAAACAGGGGGCGGGGAGCAATCAGCCCCAGCATTTT. It codes for CASSKQGAGSNQPQHF.